This T cell receptor (beta chain) was found in a study of T-cell reconstitution after alpha-beta-depleted transplantation in children. The table lists this clonotype with a few counts. At one boundary the junction diverges from the germline segment, which might be a read error. Preparation of the TCRbeta library was carried out with unique molecular identifiers. TCRdb analysed the PCR reads with MiXCR anew, one entry per CDR3 protein. The table lists some 600,000 distinct CDR3 sequences, approximately 16% of them singletons. Germline lookup yields CDR1 MNHNS and CDR2 SASEGT. The CDR3 runs to 15 residues.

The gene calls are TRBV6-1 and TRBJ1-5; 7 nucleotides agree with TRBD1. The clonotype was recovered from a human donor who donated a stem cell graft to a child with acute myeloid leukemia. This sample comprised PBMCs from the stem cell graft donor, obtained from the stem cell graft. CDR3 sequence reads: CASREGGYGNQPQHF. The CDR3 DNA is TGTGCCAGCAGAGAAGGGGGCTACGGCAATCAGCCCCAGCATTTT.